The clone carrying this T cell receptor (beta chain) was seen at least ten times. The data belong to a study of metastatic and nonmetastatic thyroid tumors. MiXCR was used by TCRdb to re-call the PCR reads. This table holds 20,000 to 25,000 clones, approximately 10% found once. There were no patients who had received any treatment before thyroid surgery. The germline V gene encodes CDR1 PRHDT and CDR2 FYEKMQ (reference sequence). CDR3 length: 16 residues. The trim removed 6 bases at V and 2 bases at J, leaving 12 bases unmatched. The specimen was blood. This rearrangement joins TRBV13 to TRBJ1-2; TRBD1 matches at 7 bases. This TCR was recovered from a female donor with papillary thyroid cancer or a benign thyroid nodule (not recorded which). Some clones in this sample may be carry-over from other donors' samples. CDR3 sequence: CASREQGTLINYGYTF. CDR3 in DNA: TGTGCCAGCAGGGAACAGGGGACCCTTATAAACTATGGCTACACCTTC.